One TCR beta chain is described in this entry. The antigen this receptor binds is unknown. No quality values exist for individual bases; no much larger clone is one base distant. The immunoSEQ hsTCRB v3.0 assay was used at survey level resolution for TRB variable region sequencing. The target sequencing depth for TRB was about 40,000-50,000 T-cell genomes per sample. An Illumina MiSeq with a v3 150-cycle kit was used to sequence the pooled TRB libraries. The original methods were these. Repertoire analysis was run in R within a reproducible Nextflow workflow that covered QC, data transformation and analysis. LymphoSeq2, an R package for exploring AIRR-Seq data, was used to implement the custom analyses. A few samples yielding fewer than 5000 total TRB sequences were excluded, leaving approximately 190 analyzed HIV repertoires. Of the 188 retained HIV repertoires, under 65 were collected before and roughly 130 after ART initiation. Repertoires were downsampled to 5000 TRB nucleotide sequences, with summary statistics averaged over 100 downsampling iterations. TRB sequences were retained for analysis only if CDR3 regions of at least seven amino acids were present. Two measures captured diversity: a Shannon entropy-derived clonality score and the Gini coefficient. In the repertoire networks, any two of the top 5000 CDR3 amino acid sequences were connected whenever the two sequences differed by an edit distance of one. For TRB CDR3 amino acid sequences, antigen specificity groups and MHC restriction were predicted with GLIPH2. To flag known associations with CMV, EBV, HIV or tissue antigens, CDR3 amino acid sequences were compared against VDJdb and McPAS-TCR. Pre-ART, post-ART and control groups were compared with Wilcoxon signed-rank tests and Holm-Bonferroni correction. TCRdb provides this immuneACCESS table in a form limited to in-frame rearrangements. Some clones are lacking; in checked studies, under half of them reflect an unresolved V gene, and why the rest are absent is not known. V, J and clone size are those of that table, while D and trimming were read from the DNA. The sample table contains 25,000 to 30,000 clones; only one count was recorded for about 83% of them. The leading ten clones occupy approximately 8.8% of the sample.

The germline V gene (reference sequence) sets CDR1 to LNHDA and CDR2 to SQIVND. V sheds 10 bases and J sheds 8 bases, leaving 15 bases between their ends. The CDR3, from cysteine to phenylalanine, totals 13 residues. The entry retains the CDR3 DNA only, 39 bases that are in frame from base 1. Inclusion was restricted to participants for whom at least one PBMC sample before ART initiation and at least two post-ART samples were available. Treatment was received in the United States of America by all participants with HIV. Before DNA extraction, cryopreserved samples of roughly 0.95-10 million PBMC were thawed and washed. At the time of the earliest PBMC sample for each participant with HIV, ages ranged from roughly 23 to 55 years. Per participant, PBMC samples came from 1-4 timepoints prior to ART initiation and 2-8 timepoints following ART initiation, for a median of 7 samples. Serial HIV viral load, CD4+ T-cell count, ART history and demographic data were obtained for every participant. Genomic DNA was extracted from unsorted PBMC with a Qiagen kit on a QIAcube, with processing performed in batches of 12 samples.

The data stem from a study of long-term antiretroviral therapy in people with HIV (dated by TCRdb to the early 2020s). Background for the entire study: The earliest samples were collected approximately a decade before the 2015 WHO recommendation for immediate ART, a period when ART was typically delayed until CD4 counts fell. This retrospective serial study examined whether starting ART and sustained HIV suppression were associated with changes in the composition and diversity of the TRB repertoire in peripheral blood. The cohort contributed over 150 cryopreserved PBMC samples from around 33 adults with confirmed HIV infection, collected serially over a mean of around 6 years (range 1-12). About 35% of the 30 participants with HIV were female. No cross-contamination during QIAcube processing turned up in test extractions that ran a monoclonal T-cell line alongside 33 polyclonal samples. Overall study outcomes, separate from this receptor: Starting ART was linked to a significant rise in TRB diversity, yet even after long-term ART the diversity remained significantly lower than in transplant donor controls. CDR3 length ranges in HIV repertoires were narrower than in controls, and network structure suggested an antigen-experienced repertoire with only a slight naive shift after ART. Since PBMC availability was limited, sequencing covered only the TCR beta chain, with no alpha chain pairing. Unsorted PBMC were profiled instead of sorted CD4+ and CD8+ T cells because pre-ART samples had limited cell numbers. The samples span the years 2004 to 2017, and the ART regimens used may be less effective than current regimens. Inferences about post-ART repertoire changes are limited because no data were available on ART adherence, viral resistance or therapy changes. Expanded TRB clones identified before ART initiation dominated the repertoire at all time points, although this dominance fluctuated and declined in many PLHIV after ART.

The sample consisted of unsorted PBMCs, taken about 5 years after starting antiretroviral therapy. The V gene is TRBV19 and the J gene is TRBJ1-6; TRBD1 could be the D gene, as 6 bases match. The TCR comes from a man aged 35-49 years with HIV. The CDR3 has the sequence CATDTGPHSPLHF. The nucleotides read TGTGCCACAGACACAGGGCCTCATTCACCCCTCCACTTT.